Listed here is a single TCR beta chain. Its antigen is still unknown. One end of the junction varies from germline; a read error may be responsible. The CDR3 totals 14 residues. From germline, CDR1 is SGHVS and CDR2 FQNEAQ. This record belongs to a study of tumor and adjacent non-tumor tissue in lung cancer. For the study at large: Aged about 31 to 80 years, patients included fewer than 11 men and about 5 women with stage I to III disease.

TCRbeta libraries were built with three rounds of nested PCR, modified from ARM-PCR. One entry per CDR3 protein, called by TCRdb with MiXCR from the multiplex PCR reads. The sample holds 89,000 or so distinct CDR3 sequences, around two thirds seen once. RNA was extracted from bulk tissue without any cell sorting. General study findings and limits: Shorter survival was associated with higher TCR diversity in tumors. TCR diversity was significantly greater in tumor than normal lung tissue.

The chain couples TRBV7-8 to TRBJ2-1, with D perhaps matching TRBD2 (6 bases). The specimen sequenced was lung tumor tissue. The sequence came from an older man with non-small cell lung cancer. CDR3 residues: CVSSLTSWTDEQFF. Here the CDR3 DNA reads TGTGTCAGCAGCTTAACTAGCTGGACCGATGAGCAGTTCTTC.